The present TCR beta chain was sequenced within a study of OX40 agonist ivuxolimab in advanced cancers. Study-level background: Ivuxolimab, an agonistic anti-OX40 (CD134) antibody, was given to patients.

The CDR3 spans 16 residues. The junction had 7 bases not matched to a gene; V was cut back by 6 bases and J by 2 bases. Germline V gene sequence: CDR1 MGHRA, CDR2 YSYEKL. Method: immunoSEQ multiplex PCR; TCRdb's copy keeps in-frame clones and lacks some. The sample lists 60,000 to 75,000 clones; 75% to 90% were seen once. This clone has just a few counts. The chain uses TRBV4-1 and TRBJ2-3; 11 bases fit TRBD2. This clonotype originated in an adult with an advanced solid tumor such as melanoma, head and neck, liver or kidney cancer. The sequencing used CD4+ or CD8+ T cells sorted from blood, collected in a trial of the OX40 agonist ivuxolimab. The CDR3 bases are TGCGCCAGCAGACTACTAGCGGGGGCCACCACAGATACGCAGTATTTT. Translated: CASRLLAGATTDTQYF.